These T cell receptor beta chains were read from a single sample in a study of monozygotic twins with inflammatory bowel disease. TCRdb processed the 5' RACE reads again and assigns one entry to each CDR3 protein, with no DNA. Recorded here are around 450,000 distinct CDR3 sequences; the top ten clones represent 2% to 2.5%. The sample taken for sequencing was blood. These receptors originate from a human donor with ulcerative colitis or Crohn's disease, or a healthy co-twin of an affected twin (not recorded which). Both conserved end residues are part of each CDR3.

TRBV6-1,TRBJ1-5,CASSELAEGNQPQHF
TRBV12-5,TRBJ2-1,CASGVTGGSYNEQFF
TRBV5-6,TRBJ1-1,CASSANRGLADTEAFF
TRBV6-7,TRBJ2-2,CASSYFGDRRQYTGELFF
TRBV24-1,TRBJ2-5,CATSDRATSRETQYF
TRBV3-1,TRBJ2-5,CASRRGASGETQYF
TRBV7-9,TRBJ2-2,CASSSSGITGELFF
TRBV3-1,TRBJ2-7,CASSLRDRGEQYF
TRBV5-6,TRBJ2-1,CASSLNWEQFF
TRBV11-2,TRBJ2-1,CASSLDRLDGPHINEQFF
TRBV20-1,TRBJ2-1,CSARDRAWAGGLNEQFF
TRBV19,TRBJ2-3,CASSGSQGVTQYF
TRBV12-3/TRBV12-4,TRBJ1-6,CASSPWVGGTPLHF
TRBV28,TRBJ1-3,CVSSPSGTTKVNTIYF
TRBV3-1,TRBJ1-5,CASSPGTGRQPQHF
TRBV25-1,TRBJ1-4,CASSESRGRGEKLFF
TRBV2,TRBJ2-5,CASSDLAGIRETQYF
TRBV28,TRBJ2-1,CASRTLAGGSYNEQFF
TRBV6-1,TRBJ2-2,CASSAWASGNTGELFF
TRBV5-1,TRBJ2-5,CASSLGTGVGETQYF
TRBV10-3,TRBJ1-5,CAISESYGGLNQPQHF
TRBV28,TRBJ2-1,CASSPTDSYEQFF
TRBV20-1,TRBJ2-1,CSARELEPLYNEQFF
TRBV5-1,TRBJ1-2,CASSFLGSAYGYTF
TRBV11-2,TRBJ2-2,CASSLKNIGELFF
TRBV6-1,TRBJ1-1,CASSPWADMNTEAFF
TRBV5-1,TRBJ2-1,CASSPPYSGAYNEQFF
TRBV9,TRBJ2-2,CASSVVAGDTGELFF
TRBV7-2,TRBJ2-3,CATSQRGKNTQYF